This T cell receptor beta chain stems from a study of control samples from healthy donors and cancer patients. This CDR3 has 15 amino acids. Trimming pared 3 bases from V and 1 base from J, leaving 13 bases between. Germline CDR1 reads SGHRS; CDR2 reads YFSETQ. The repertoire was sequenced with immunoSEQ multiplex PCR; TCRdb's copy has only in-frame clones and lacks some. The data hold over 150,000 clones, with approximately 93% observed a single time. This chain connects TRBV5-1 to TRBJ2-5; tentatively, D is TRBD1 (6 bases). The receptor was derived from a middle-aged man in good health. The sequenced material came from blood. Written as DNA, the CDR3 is TGCGCCAGCAGCTGGGGTTACAGGGCCCAAGAGACCCAGTACTTC. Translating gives CASSWGYRAQETQYF. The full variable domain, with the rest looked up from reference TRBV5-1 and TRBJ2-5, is KAGVTQTPRYLIKTRGQQVTLSCSPISGHRSVSWYQQTPGQGLQFLFEYFSETQRNKGNFPGRFSGRQFSNSRSEMNVSTLELGDSALYLCASSWGYRAQETQYFGPGTRLLVL.